These 17 T cell receptor beta chains share one sample of origin, sequenced in a study of identical twins. TCRdb passed the 5' RACE reads through MiXCR, listing each CDR3 protein once. Here the sample spans about 100,000 distinct CDR3 sequences, about 6% being singletons. The sample consisted of memory T cells sorted from blood. The source is a woman aged 45-65 years in good health.

This clonotype was counted a single time. A read error may explain this, as a much larger clone is one base away. V is TRBV3-1 and J is TRBJ2-1; D may be TRBD1 (6 bases). Germline V gene data show CDR1 as LGHDT and CDR2 as YNNKEL (reference sequence). The CDR3 has 12 residues. The CDR3 bases are TGTGCCAGCGGGTTCAGGGGCAATGACCAGTTCTTC. As protein: CASGFRGNDQFF.

This clonotype was counted ten times or more. The chain has TRBV15 and TRBJ1-4; D is unclear. Germline CDR1 and CDR2: LNHNV and YYDKDF (reference sequence). The CDR3 has 17 residues. Trimming removed 0 bases at V and 0 bases at J, with 11 bases between. DNA of the CDR3: TGTGCCACCAGCAGAGATGGGTGGGCGGCAACTAATGAAAAACTGTTTTTT. This encodes CATSRDGWAATNEKLFF.

On this clonotype itself: One junction end disagrees with the germline gene, perhaps due to a read error. V gene TRBV5-1 combines with J gene TRBJ2-3, with a possible D match to TRBD2 (5 bases). Per the germline V gene, CDR1 is SGHRS and CDR2 is YFSETQ. CDR3 size: 13 residues. The CDR3 region has the DNA TGCACCAGCAGCTTGGGCGGGACAGATACGCAGTATTTT. This encodes CTSSLGGTDTQYF.

This clonotype was detected ten times or more. This chain connects TRBV20-1 to TRBJ2-7, with 11 nucleotides matching TRBD1. J lost 7 bases, V lost 2 bases, and 10 bases had no gene match. The CDR3 is 15 residues long. Germline V gene data show CDR1 as DFQATT and CDR2 as SNEGSKA (reference sequence). The CDR3 spells CSARWTGGSLGEQYF. CDR3 in DNA: TGCAGTGCTAGATGGACAGGGGGCTCCCTAGGTGAGCAGTACTTC.

At least ten counts were recorded for this clonotype. V usage is TRBV9 and J usage is TRBJ2-1, with 7 bases lining up with TRBD1. Germline CDR1 reads SGDLS; CDR2 reads YYNGEE. This CDR3 is built from 15 residues. Unmatched junction bases numbered 7, after V lost 4 bases and J lost 3 bases. The CDR3 region is CASSHRGRDYNEQFF. CDR3 DNA: TGTGCCAGCAGCCACAGGGGCCGCGACTACAATGAGCAGTTCTTC.

Ten or more counts support this clonotype. The chain joins TRBV4-2 to TRBJ1-1; possibly TRBD1 for D (5 bases). Germline assignment: CDR1 LGHNA and CDR2 YNFKEQ. V was cut by 2 bases and J by 5 bases, with 9 bases left in between. The CDR3 sequence is 13 residues long. This CDR3 is CASSQTRGTEAFF. The CDR3 coding sequence is TGTGCCAGCAGCCAAACGCGGGGGACTGAAGCTTTCTTT.

Many counts were recorded for this clonotype. The genes are TRBV5-1 and TRBJ2-1, with 11 positions matching TRBD2. The length of the CDR3 is 13 residues. V lost 7 bases and J lost 6; bases outside the gene matches: 3. Germline lookup yields CDR1 SGHRS and CDR2 YFSETQ. The CDR3 reads CASLAGGSNEQFF. CDR3 bases: TGCGCCAGCCTAGCGGGAGGATCCAATGAGCAGTTCTTC.

This clonotype occurred a few times. The chain uses TRBV5-1 and TRBJ1-1; perhaps TRBD1 as D (5 bases). The germline V gene has CDR1 SGHRS and CDR2 YFSETQ. V was cut by 4 bases and J by 0 bases, with 13 bases left in between. There are 15 residues in the CDR3. Here the CDR3 DNA reads TGCGCCAGCAGCCCCGCCCAGGGAGTGAACACTGAAGCTTTCTTT. Its protein product is CASSPAQGVNTEAFF.

The table lists this clonotype with many counts. The chain combines TRBV25-1 with TRBJ1-5; D is uncertain. Germline CDR1 MGHDK, CDR2 SYGVNS. CDR3 length: 10 amino acids. V lost 8 bases and J 4 bases, leaving 3 bases between the germline ends. The CDR3 DNA follows: TGTGCCAGCCTTAATCAGCCCCAGCATTTT. Protein product: CASLNQPQHF.

This clonotype was seen many times. The chain has TRBV7-2 and TRBJ2-5; TRBD2 agrees at 8 bases. Germline-derived CDR1 and CDR2 are SGHTA and FQGNSA. CDR3 length: 13 amino acids. The V segment lost 3 bases and the J segment 7 bases; nucleotides outside the gene matches: 4. The DNA for the CDR3 is TGTGCCAGCAGCTTTGGACTAGCCGCGACCCAGTACTTC. The encoded protein is CASSFGLAATQYF.

A few counts support this clonotype. The chain is built from TRBV19 and TRBJ1-5; 9 nucleotides agree with TRBD1. V lost 9 bases and J lost 5; bases outside the gene matches: 2. CDR1 is LNHDA, CDR2 SQIVND, per germline (reference sequence). The CDR3 covers 12 residues. CDR3 loop: CASRTGDQPQHF. DNA for the CDR3: TGTGCCAGCCGGACAGGGGATCAGCCCCAGCATTTT.

The V gene is TRBV28, the J gene TRBJ2-7, with a possible D match to TRBD2 (5 bases). V was shortened by 6 bases and J by 2 bases, with 11 bases between the two germline ends. The CDR3 is 13 residues long. Germline values: CDR1 MDHEN, CDR2 SYDVKM. The CDR3 is CASRSGRPYEQYV. CDR3 nucleotides: TGTGCCAGCAGAAGCGGAAGGCCCTACGAGCAGTACGTC.

This clonotype was picked up a small number of times. This chain joins TRBV12-3 or TRBV12-4 and TRBJ1-6, with D possibly being TRBD1 (5 bases). Trimming took 5 bases from V and 9 from J, leaving 11 bases between them. The length of the CDR3 is 13 residues. The chain's CDR3 is CASSGPGGSPLHF. The DNA of the CDR3 is TGTGCCAGCAGTGGGCCGGGGGGTTCACCCCTCCACTTT.

This clonotype has a count of ten or more. The genes are TRBV7-9 and TRBJ2-1; D is possibly TRBD2 (6 bases). This CDR3 comprises 16 residues. Between the trimmed V and J ends, which lost 5 bases and 1 base, there was a span of 15 bases. Germline CDR1 and CDR2: SEHNR and FQNEAQ (reference sequence). The CDR3 protein is CASSERLVRSYNEQFF. The CDR3 DNA reads as TGTGCCAGCAGCGAAAGACTAGTACGGTCCTACAATGAGCAGTTCTTC.

This clonotype was counted many times. This chain joins TRBV30 and TRBJ2-6; D remains ambiguous. The germline V gene encodes CDR1 GTSNPN and CDR2 SVGIG (reference sequence). This CDR3 has 16 amino acids. With 0 bases removed from V and 4 bases from J, the gap between germline ends came to 13 bases. CDR3 nucleotide sequence: TGTGCCTGGAGTGTAGGTCGGGTCGCAGGGGCCAACGTCCTGACTTTC. It is translated as CAWSVGRVAGANVLTF.

At least ten counts were recorded for this clonotype. The rearrangement joins TRBV5-6 to TRBJ2-2; no clear D. Germline V lookup: CDR1 SGHDT, CDR2 YYEEEE. V was clipped by 7 bases and J by 6 bases, with 16 bases between them. This CDR3 comprises 14 residues. CDR3 in amino acids: CASLRLVYPGELFF. Written as DNA, the CDR3 is TGTGCCAGCCTACGACTTGTTTATCCCGGGGAGCTGTTTTTT.

Many counts were recorded for this clonotype. The gene calls are TRBV20-1 and TRBJ2-3; the D gene is possibly TRBD1 (6 bases). Trimming removed 3 bases at V and 1 base at J, with 14 bases between. CDR3 length equals 15 residues. The germline gives CDR1 DFQATT, CDR2 SNEGSKA (reference sequence). CDR3 nucleotides: TGCAGTGCTAGTAAGGGGGTAGGAGGCACAGATACGCAGTATTTT. Protein sequence: CSASKGVGGTDTQYF.